These T cell receptor beta chains were read from a single sample in a study of T cell repertoires in cytomegalovirus infection. Their cognate antigens are unknown. TCRdb fed the reads into MiXCR, producing one record per CDR3 protein. The data contain roughly 150,000 distinct CDR3 sequences, 25% to 35% of them singletons. This sample comprised CD8+ T cells from cultured PBMCs, obtained from culture after CMV antigen stimulation. Receptors originate from a human donor in good health (CMV status not recorded). Some clones in this sample may be carry-over from other donors' samples. The CDR3 runs from the conserved cysteine through the conserved F or W. A D gene is named only where the DNA matches it firmly. Clone size appears in some rows only: once, few, many, or a class for an expanded clone.

>few|TRBV30|TRBD1|TRBJ2-1
TGTGCCTGGAGTGCCGGGACAGGGGGCAATGAGCAGTTCTTC
CAWSAGTGGNEQFF
>-|TRBV2|-|TRBJ1-2
TGTGCCAGCAGTGAAGCTCCAGGGTGGGATGGCTACACCTTC
CASSEAPGWDGYTF
>-|TRBV27|-|TRBJ1-6
TGTGCCAGCAGTTGGACACAATCTCCCCTTAATTCACCCCTCCACTTT
CASSWTQSPLNSPLHF
>many|TRBV19|-|TRBJ2-7
TGTGCCAGTAGGGACTGGGTTGGGGACGAGCAGTACTTC
CASRDWVGDEQYF
>-|TRBV18|TRBD1|TRBJ1-1
TGTGCCAGCTCACCACGAGGGGACAGTATGAACACTGAAGCTTTCTTT
CASSPRGDSMNTEAFF
>many|TRBV7-2|TRBD2|TRBJ2-3
TGTGCCAGCAGCTTATTGCGGGGGGGCAGAGATACGCAGTATTTT
CASSLLRGGRDTQYF
>-|TRBV12-3/TRBV12-4|TRBD1|TRBJ2-7
TGTGCCAGTGCCGTGACAGGGTCTTACGAGCAGTACTTC
CASAVTGSYEQYF
>-|TRBV6-2/TRBV6-3|-|TRBJ1-1
TGTGCCAGCAGTTATCAGTTGAAGGGCTTGAACACTGAAGCTTTCTTT
CASSYQLKGLNTEAFF
>once|TRBV7-6|-|TRBJ1-1
TGTGCCAGCAGCTTTGCCCAGGGCACTGAAGCTTTCTTT
CASSFAQGTEAFF
>few|TRBV7-6|TRBD2|TRBJ2-7
TGTGCCAGCAGTCATAGCGGGGGTGGCTACGAGCAGTACTTC
CASSHSGGGYEQYF
>many|TRBV12-3/TRBV12-4|TRBD1|TRBJ1-5
TGTGCCAGCAAGACAGGGACGGTCAACAATCAGCCCCAGCATTTT
CASKTGTVNNQPQHF
>-|TRBV24-1|-|TRBJ2-5
TGTGCCTCCAGGCCAGAGAGGTGGGAGACCCAGTACTTC
CASRPERWETQYF
>-|TRBV19|-|TRBJ1-1
TGTGCCAGTTGGATGGGCACTGAAGCTTTCTTT
CASWMGTEAFF
>-|TRBV6-5|TRBD2|TRBJ2-1
TGTGCCAGCAGTTACGGGCTAGCGGGGGACTACAATGAGCAGTTCTTC
CASSYGLAGDYNEQFF
>-|TRBV20-1|TRBD1|TRBJ2-7
TGCAGTGCCGACACGACAGGGTCCTACGAGCAGTACTTC
CSADTTGSYEQYF
>few|TRBV28|-|TRBJ2-1
TGTGCCAGCAGGCTCGCAAGCTCCTACAATGAGCAGTTCTTC
CASRLASSYNEQFF
>once|TRBV2|-|TRBJ1-3
TGTGCCAGCAGTGACGGCAGTCTTTTAAACACCATATATTTT
CASSDGSLLNTIYF
>-|TRBV25-1|-|TRBJ1-2
TGTGCCAGCAGTGTGACACCCAGTTATGGCTACACCTTC
CASSVTPSYGYTF
>-|TRBV14|-|TRBJ1-1
TGTGCCAGCAGCCAAGATGAGGGAGGGGCCATGAACACTGAAGCTTTCTTT
CASSQDEGGAMNTEAFF
>-|TRBV10-3|-|TRBJ2-7
TGTGCCATCAGTGAAGGACAGACCTACGAGCAGTACTTC
CAISEGQTYEQYF
>few|TRBV19|-|TRBJ1-5
TGTGCCAGCCAAGTAATCTGGGGCGGCAATCAGCCCCAGCATTTT
CASQVIWGGNQPQHF
>-|TRBV3-1|TRBD2|TRBJ2-2
TGTGCCAGCAGCCAAGCCTCCGGACTAGCGGGGGACGGGGAGCTGTTTTTT
CASSQASGLAGDGELFF
>few|TRBV18|-|TRBJ2-1
TGTGCCAGCTCACCAGAGGATATAAACAATGAGCAGTTCTTC
CASSPEDINNEQFF
>-|TRBV12-3/TRBV12-4|-|TRBJ1-5
TGTGCCAGCAGTTTAGTAGGAGGTGGTAATCAGCCCCAGCATTTT
CASSLVGGGNQPQHF
>-|TRBV23-1|-|TRBJ2-7
TGCGCCGCGAGGGAACGACTTAGGATGTACGAGCAGTACTTC
CAARERLRMYEQYF
>few|TRBV19|-|TRBJ1-1
TGTGCCAGTAGTAGTTCTGGGATGAACACTGAAGCTTTCTTT
CASSSSGMNTEAFF
>few|TRBV5-1|-|TRBJ1-1
TGCGCCAGCAGCTTGGGGGGGGCAGGTTTCATGAACACTGAAGCTTTCTTT
CASSLGGAGFMNTEAFF
>few|TRBV30|-|TRBJ1-2
TGTGCCTGGAGAGAAGTACTTCATGGCTACACCTTC
CAWREVLHGYTF
>-|TRBV7-6|-|TRBJ2-6
TGTGCCAGCAGCAGCACAGTTTCTGGGGCCAACGTCCTGACTTTC
CASSSTVSGANVLTF
>-|TRBV18|-|TRBJ1-2
TGTGCCAGCTCACCGCTCAGGGTCTATGGCTACACCTTC
CASSPLRVYGYTF
>few|TRBV28|-|TRBJ2-7
TGTGCCAGCAGCCAAATCAGACGTCCCGGCTACGAGCAGTACTTC
CASSQIRRPGYEQYF
>many|TRBV7-2|-|TRBJ1-5
TGTGCCAGCAGCTTATCAGGGACGGAGCATCAGCCCCAGCATTTT
CASSLSGTEHQPQHF
>many|TRBV7-4|-|TRBJ2-3
TGTGCCAGCAGCGGACTGGCCCTCACAGATACGCAGTATTTT
CASSGLALTDTQYF
>-|TRBV19|TRBD2|TRBJ2-3
TGTGCCAGTAGTATTGTTGCGGGGGGGCCTTCAGATACGCAGTATTTT
CASSIVAGGPSDTQYF
>many|TRBV4-1|-|TRBJ1-1
TGCGCCAGCAGCCAAACGGACAGAGCTTTCTTT
CASSQTDRAFF
>-|TRBV14|-|TRBJ1-2
TGTGCCAGCAGCCGGGGATTCCCAGAAGTGAACTATGGCTACACCTTC
CASSRGFPEVNYGYTF
>few|TRBV12-3/TRBV12-4|TRBD1|TRBJ1-6
TGTGCCAGCAGTTCGGGACAGGGGGTCTATAATTCACCCCTCCACTTT
CASSSGQGVYNSPLHF
>many|TRBV7-2|TRBD2|TRBJ2-2
TGTGCCAGCAGTCCCAGGCATACGGGGGGGCCGATAACCGGGGAGCTGTTTTTT
CASSPRHTGGPITGELFF
>-|TRBV19|TRBD1|TRBJ2-7
TGTGCCAGTAGTATAGGGCCAGGGGGCCCCTACGAGCAGTACTTC
CASSIGPGGPYEQYF
>few|TRBV6-1|-|TRBJ2-7
TGTGCCAGCAGTTTGTCCGGGACAGAGCAGTACTTC
CASSLSGTEQYF
>-|TRBV5-5|-|TRBJ1-1
TGTGCCAGCAGCTCGAGGACAGCCTCTATGAACACTGAAGCTTTCTTT
CASSSRTASMNTEAFF
>few|TRBV3-1|TRBD1|TRBJ1-1
TGTGCCAGCAGCACCTGGACAGGAGAGGGCACTGAAGCTTTCTTT
CASSTWTGEGTEAFF
>many|TRBV6-5|TRBD1|TRBJ1-2
TGTGCCAGCAGTTATGCCGGGACAGGGGTTGGCTACACCTTC
CASSYAGTGVGYTF
>few|TRBV6-2/TRBV6-3|-|TRBJ2-1
TGTGCCAGCAGTTACTCGACCGGACATGAGCAGTTCTTC
CASSYSTGHEQFF
>few|TRBV7-9|TRBD1|TRBJ1-2
TGTGCCAGCAGGGACGGGACAGAAGCTAACTATGGCTACACCTTC
CASRDGTEANYGYTF